Given below is one T cell receptor (beta chain) in context. The sample originates from a study of shared clonotypes between healthy human individuals. The method was immunoSEQ multiplex PCR; TCRdb's version includes in-frame clones alone and lacks a portion of them. The sample has roughly 2.5 million clones; about 92% are singletons. The CDR3 consists of 15 residues. Unmatched junction bases numbered 4, after V lost 3 bases and J lost 1 base. Germline V CDR1 and CDR2: SGHRS, YFSETQ. The sequenced material came from naive CD4+ T cells sorted from blood. Subset of the sample: CD45RA+ positively selected. The chain joins TRBV5-1 to TRBJ2-7; 10 nucleotides align to TRBD1. This TCR came from a young man in good health. CDR3 sequence (DNA): TGCGCCAGCAGCTGGACAGGGGGTCCGTCCTACGAGCAGTACTTC. Amino acid sequence: CASSWTGGPSYEQYF.